Listed below are T cell receptor beta chains from one sample, sequenced in a study of early T cells in non-severe SARS-CoV-2 infection. TCRdb re-derived calls from the 5' RACE reads in MiXCR, one entry per CDR3 protein. The table has tens of thousands of distinct CDR3 sequences, around 6.8% seen once. The sequenced sample was whole blood. These receptors all come from an adult who was a healthcare worker with PCR-confirmed SARS-CoV-2 infection or an uninfected control (not recorded which). CDR3s include the opening cysteine and the closing phenylalanine or tryptophan. The order of the fields is clone size, J gene, V gene, D gene, CDR3 protein, CDR3 DNA. A D gene is named only where the DNA matches it firmly. Size values are once, few and many counts, or a class for expanded clones, and some rows have none.

>-|TRBJ2-5|TRBV7-6|-
CASSFAPQETQYF
TGTGCCAGCAGCTTCGCCCCCCAAGAGACCCAGTACTTC
>-|TRBJ2-2|TRBV24-1|-
CATSDLVPPGSNTGELFF
TGTGCCACCAGTGATTTGGTCCCACCTGGTTCGAACACCGGGGAGCTGTTTTTT
>few|TRBJ2-7|TRBV7-2|-
CASSLVSGATYEQYF
TGTGCCAGCAGCTTGGTTTCGGGAGCCACCTACGAGCAGTACTTC
>many|TRBJ2-2|TRBV15|-
CATSRVQKNTGELFF
TGTGCCACCAGCAGAGTACAGAAAAACACCGGGGAGCTGTTTTTT
>-|TRBJ2-3|TRBV4-2|TRBD1
CASSQDRATDTQYF
TGTGCCAGCAGCCAGGACAGGGCCACAGATACGCAGTATTTT
>few|TRBJ1-1|TRBV7-9|-
CASSSPSGHNTEAFF
TGTGCCAGCAGCTCCCCCTCAGGACACAACACTGAAGCTTTCTTT
>-|TRBJ2-1|TRBV5-1|TRBD2
CASSRRPRVAGEGDEQFF
TGCGCCAGCAGCCGACGCCCCCGGGTAGCGGGGGAGGGCGATGAGCAGTTCTTC
>-|TRBJ2-5|TRBV11-2|-
CASSSYSGTQETQYF
TGTGCCAGCAGCTCCTATTCGGGGACCCAAGAGACCCAGTACTTC
>many|TRBJ1-6|TRBV5-5|-
CASSSLQGADSPLHF
TGTGCCAGCAGCTCACTACAGGGTGCGGATTCACCCCTCCACTTT
>-|TRBJ2-7|TRBV9|TRBD2
CASSFSGTSDEQYF
TGTGCCAGCAGCTTTTCCGGGACTAGCGATGAGCAGTACTTC
>-|TRBJ1-1|TRBV12-3/TRBV12-4|-
CASSLQGRTAFF
TGTGCCAGCAGTTTACAGGGTAGGACAGCTTTCTTT
>many|TRBJ2-7|TRBV20-1|-
CSASLAADYEQYF
TGCAGTGCTAGTCTCGCAGCAGACTACGAGCAGTACTTC
>-|TRBJ2-4|TRBV7-2|TRBD2
CASSLELAGGKKNIQYF
TGTGCCAGCAGCTTAGAACTAGCGGGGGGGAAGAAAAACATTCAGTACTTC
>few|TRBJ2-2|TRBV7-9|-
CASSLAAATGELFF
TGTGCCAGCAGCTTAGCCGCTGCGACCGGGGAGCTGTTTTTT
>few|TRBJ2-7|TRBV28|TRBD2
CASSSGTTLSEQYF
TGTGCCAGCAGTTCCGGGACTACCCTCTCCGAGCAGTACTTC
>few|TRBJ2-7|TRBV28|TRBD1
CASSFPLTGAWDEQYF
TGTGCCAGCAGTTTTCCTCTTACAGGGGCCTGGGACGAGCAGTACTTC
>many|TRBJ1-2|TRBV20-1|-
CSARDGSENYGYTF
TGCAGTGCTAGAGATGGTTCAGAGAACTATGGCTACACCTTC
>many|TRBJ1-1|TRBV7-2|-
CASSPDRIHTEAFF
TGTGCCAGCAGTCCGGACAGAATCCACACTGAAGCTTTCTTT
>many|TRBJ2-7|TRBV27|-
CASSLLGTSWEQYF
TGTGCCAGCAGCCTCCTTGGGACTTCTTGGGAGCAGTACTTC
>-|TRBJ2-5|TRBV20-1|TRBD2
CSSKLGGQETQYF
TGCAGTTCCAAGCTGGGGGGGCAAGAGACCCAGTACTTC
>many|TRBJ2-7|TRBV4-3|-
CASSLQERGPLDEQYF
TGCGCCAGCAGCCTACAAGAAAGGGGTCCATTGGACGAGCAGTACTTC
>many|TRBJ2-7|TRBV10-3|TRBD1
CAISYGQGGYEQYF
TGTGCCATCAGCTATGGACAGGGAGGATACGAGCAGTACTTC
>many|TRBJ2-4|TRBV7-2|-
CASSLWGPKNIQYF
TGTGCCAGCAGCTTGTGGGGGCCCAAAAACATTCAGTACTTC
>few|TRBJ1-2|TRBV28|-
CASRPTPPNYGYTF
TGTGCCAGCAGGCCTACCCCTCCTAACTATGGCTACACCTTC
>many|TRBJ2-7|TRBV10-3|TRBD1
CAIRDTDRGYEQYF
TGTGCCATCAGAGATACGGACAGGGGCTACGAGCAGTACTTC
>many|TRBJ2-3|TRBV20-1|TRBD2
CSAAGGFSLRDTQYF
TGCAGTGCCGCGGGGGGGTTCAGTTTAAGAGATACGCAGTATTTT
>-|TRBJ2-7|TRBV6-5|TRBD1
CASSWTGGAFEQYF
TGTGCCAGCAGTTGGACAGGGGGCGCGTTCGAGCAGTACTTC